The table lists the clone carrying this T cell receptor (beta chain) with many counts. The germline V and J ends were trimmed by 0 bases and 6 bases, with 14 bases remaining between them. The CDR3 contains 16 residues. Per the germline V gene, CDR1 is LGHNA and CDR2 is YSLEER. These data belong to a study of patients and donors after allogeneic stem cell transplantation. MiXCR, applied by TCRdb to the RT-PCR reads, yields one record per CDR3 protein. The sample contains 200,000 to 250,000 distinct CDR3 sequences, roughly 15% of which appear only once. This clonotype was obtained from a human donor who was either an allogeneic HSCT recipient or a stem cell or donor lymphocyte infusion donor (not recorded which). It is not recorded whose cells these are; they may come from a transplant donor. The chain combines TRBV4-3 with TRBJ2-2, with D perhaps TRBD2 (5 bases). The sequenced sample consisted of blood, either unsorted or a sorted T cell fraction (not recorded which). The CDR3 is CASSQELLVSAGELFF. CDR3 bases: TGCGCCAGCAGCCAAGAGTTACTAGTGAGCGCCGGGGAGCTGTTTTTT.